Shown below are 4 T cell receptor beta chains from a single sample sequenced in a study of T cells in narcolepsy (dated 2018 in TCRdb). Receptors were amplified or captured by the immunoSEQ multiplex PCR assay. This immuneACCESS table, as held by TCRdb, lists in-frame sequences with V and J called but not all clones. Of the missing ones, under half trace to an unresolved V gene in checked studies; the others have no known cause. The sample contains some 32,000 clones, about three quarters of them found a single time. Over 0.95% of the sample lies in the top ten. Source material: CD45RA- memory CD4+ T cells from PBMCs. The cell subset or site tag for this specimen amounts to: memory T cells sorted ex vivo from peripheral blood. Every receptor here comes from a human donor with narcolepsy.

Comments on this clone: One end of the junction fails to match germline, which may point to a read error. This sequence joins TRBV6-1 and TRBJ2-7; D might be TRBD1 (5 bases). Germline lookup yields CDR1 MNHNS and CDR2 SASEGT. This CDR3 contains 13 residues. In DNA form, the CDR3 reads TGTGCCAGCTGGGAAAGGGGCTCCTCCGAGCAGTACTTC. Translated: CASWERGSSEQYF.

This clone appeared a few times. The genes are TRBV5-1 and TRBJ2-1, with D possibly TRBD2 on 6 matching bases. CDR3 length: 15 residues. From germline, CDR1 is SGHRS and CDR2 YFSETQ. The V end was cut by 7 bases, the J end by 0 bases, with 14 bases between. The CDR3 sequence: CASSGLPSSYNEQFF. The CDR3, as DNA: TGCGCCAGCTCCGGACTACCGAGCTCCTACAATGAGCAGTTCTTC.

V usage is TRBV5-6 and J usage is TRBJ2-1; D possibly corresponds to TRBD2 (5 bases). The germline V gene has CDR1 SGHDT and CDR2 YYEEEE. Deletions cut 6 bases from V and 6 bases from J, with 16 bases between. There are 14 residues in the CDR3. The CDR3 protein is CASTQGPEGNEQFF. CDR3 in DNA: TGTGCCAGCACCCAAGGTCCTGAGGGCAATGAGCAGTTCTTC.

This chain links TRBV5-4 with TRBJ2-2; 10 positions agree with TRBD2. V lost 4 bases, J lost 7 bases, and 10 bases stayed unmatched. The germline V gene encodes CDR1 SGHNT and CDR2 YYREEE (reference sequence). CDR3 length: 16 residues. CDR3 DNA sequence: TGTGCCAGCAGCCGGGGCCTAGCGGGAGTTGTCGGGGAGCTGTTTTTT. Translated, it gives CASSRGLAGVVGELFF.